This T cell receptor (beta chain) appears in the sequencing data of a study of blood T cell repertoires in COVID-19. The overall study: Both acute and convalescent COVID-19 samples were obtained from the United States, Italy and Spain.

The method was immunoSEQ multiplex PCR; TCRdb's version includes in-frame clones alone and lacks a portion of them. The table records hundreds of thousands of clones, about 87% of them present only once. Sample: PBMCs or T cells enriched from blood (not recorded which). This sequence originates from a woman between 50 and 59 years old who had recovered from COVID-19.

This chain's CDR3 is CASSGASTGFATEAFF. CDR3 sequence (DNA): TGTGCCAGCAGTGGGGCATCGACAGGGTTTGCCACTGAAGCTTTCTTT. J is TRBJ1-1 and V is TRBV6-1; 7 bases are shared with TRBD1. Germline-derived CDR1 and CDR2 are MNHNS and SASEGT. Losses at the gene ends were 4 bases for V and 4 bases for J; bases not matched to a gene: 12. This CDR3 has 16 residues.